Listed here is a single T cell receptor beta chain. This clone was seen a few times. What this receptor recognizes is not known. Base qualities are not recorded, but no much larger clone differs from it by a single base. Using the deep immunoSEQ assay, TCR CDR3 regions were amplified from genomic DNA by multiplex PCR. For each cell subset, the extracted genomic DNA was distributed evenly across all wells of several immunoSEQ 96-well plates, and each plate served as one replicate. For sorted subsets, approximately 190 ng of genomic DNA, equivalent to 25,000 to 35,000 T cell genomes, went into each replicate PCR. The purified libraries were quantified using a Qubit 3.0 fluorometer, sized with a Bioanalyzer 2100, and then quantified again using the KAPA Library Quantification kit. Every immunoSEQ 96-well plate was sequenced on a separate single-read 150-cycle Illumina NextSeq 550 flow cell. The authors' pipeline ran thus. Because the immunoSEQ output included only junctional sequences and no quality scores, the filtering could not be the same as the filtering used for full-length reads. Sequences were annotated with PyIR, a Python wrapper for IgBLAST v1.9, and V/J genes and CDR3 were assigned using IMGT germline references. Reads were filtered out if the reads had weak V/J assignments (E-value above 1e-6), no CDR3, stop codons, out-of-frame junctions, or ambiguous translated residues. A V3J clonotype was defined by an identical inferred V gene, J gene, and CDR3 amino acid sequence. To compute the percentage overlap between repertoires, the number of shared unique clonotypes was divided by the size of the smaller repertoire. Three approaches were used to assess repertoire richness: RTK rarefaction, the Chao1 estimator, and Recon v2.1 estimates of unobserved clonotypes. Generation probabilities for all TCRbeta clonotypes obtained by the gDNA method from a handful of donors were computed using OLGA. TCRdb holds this immuneACCESS table with in-frame rearrangements only. Some clones are missing; in checked studies, unresolved V genes explain under half, and the rest has no known cause. For V, J and clone size, that table is used; D and trimming come from the DNA. The sample profile shows fewer than 850,000 clones; more than 70% of them were found once. The leading ten clones occupy 1.8% of the sample.

These data originate in a study of shared clonotypes between healthy human individuals (dated by TCRdb to the early 2020s). About the full investigation: Three men and two women, aged 18 to 49 years, made up the cohort. Each donor's leukapheresis produced roughly between roughly 0.9 and 8.9 billion PBMCs. Libraries were prepared and TCR repertoires were sequenced by different laboratories using diverse techniques, in order to increase sequencing depth and limit assay-specific biases. Blood TCR repertoires of a handful of healthy adults were deeply sequenced to estimate repertoire size and the extent of clonotype sharing between individuals. For each donor, CD4 naive and CD4 memory were each run on three plates, CD8 naive on two plates, and CD8 memory on one plate. Summary of the overall study and its limitations: Compared with non-shared clonotypes, clonotypes shared by all four sorted-subset donors had higher generation probabilities. Estimated clonotype richness was generally larger for naive than for memory subsets. Based on pairwise subsampling, the degree of clonotype sharing among donors was expected to be affected by sequencing depth. Sampling was restricted to blood, and TCR repertoires in tissue are likely to differ from TCR repertoires in blood. Rarefaction of sorted-subset datasets indicated incomplete sequencing despite the large sequencing depth. Because the study included a small number of donors, the genetic and exposure-history diversity represented was limited. Sharing across a few donors was observed for about 4.8% of naive CD4, over 3% of naive CD8, 2% to 2.5% of memory CD4, and roughly 0.4% of memory CD8 clonotypes.

Donors were healthy HIV-negative adults with no recently reported acute infections or vaccinations. Every donor was a Caucasian adult living in Nashville, Tennessee, USA. Magnetic negative selection was used to enrich CD4+ T cells, after which naive cells were positively selected on CD45RA and the negative fraction became the memory subset. After blood collection by leukapheresis, PBMCs were isolated using Ficoll-Histopaque density gradient centrifugation and then cryopreserved in the vapor phase of liquid nitrogen. Analytical flow cytometry was used to check the purity and quantity of each magnetically sorted T cell population. Each sorted fraction had its genomic DNA isolated and then quantified by UV absorbance on a Nanodrop 2000c. Including cysteine and phenylalanine, the CDR3 has 14 amino acids. Of all the DNA, just the CDR3 is kept, 42 bases in frame from base 1. The germline V end is reduced by 7 bases and the J end by 4 bases; junction bases left unmatched: 7. CDR1 and CDR2 (SGDLS, YYNGEE) derive from the germline V gene.

Rearrangement joined TRBV9 to TRBJ2-5, with 10 central nucleotides matching TRBD2. The receptor's source is a woman aged 25 to 39 in good health. The sample comprised memory CD4+ T cells sorted from blood. The sample's cell subset or site, from its label and the paper: CD45RA-negative fraction. For the CDR3, the sequence is CASSSGRGRETQYF. The DNA sequence is TGTGCCAGCTCTAGCGGGAGAGGACGAGAGACCCAGTACTTC.